These 30 T cell receptor beta chains came from one sample sequenced in a study of blood T cell repertoires in COVID-19. TCRdb's table, derived via immunoSEQ multiplex PCR, lists solely in-frame clones and lacks some. The sample holds hundreds of thousands of clones, about 88% seen once. Sequenced: PBMCs or T cells enriched from blood (not recorded which). The receptor source for this set is a woman aged 25 to 39 who had recovered from COVID-19.

The chain employs TRBV28 and TRBJ1-3; D is unresolved. Trimming took 6 bases from V and 0 from J, leaving 12 bases between them. This CDR3 is 15 amino acids long. The germline CDR1 and CDR2 sequences are MDHEN and SYDVKM. The CDR3 loop reads CASRQLAGSGNTIYF. CDR3 DNA: TGTGCCAGCAGACAGCTAGCGGGCTCTGGAAACACCATATATTTT.

For this clone: Other nucleotide sequences from this sample produce the same CDR3. The chain uses TRBV27 and TRBJ2-7; D not resolved. The germline V gene encodes CDR1 MNHEY and CDR2 SMNVEV (reference sequence). Between the trimmed V and J ends, which lost 0 bases and 2 bases, there was a span of 11 bases. The CDR3 runs to 15 residues. CDR3 nucleotide sequence: TGTGCCAGCAGTTTATCGTACACCCCAACCTACGAGCAGTACTTC. It is translated as CASSLSYTPTYEQYF.

V is TRBV28 and J is TRBJ1-6, with no clear D. Trimming left V 7 bases short and J 0 bases short, with 13 bases between. CDR1 MDHEN and CDR2 SYDVKM come from the germline V gene. This CDR3 comprises 16 residues. The CDR3 loop is CASTTAVSSYNSPLHF. As DNA, the CDR3 is TGTGCCAGCACAACTGCGGTGAGCTCCTATAATTCACCCCTCCACTTT. Looking up the rest from reference TRBV28 and TRBJ1-6 gives the full variable domain: DVKVTQSSRYLVKRTGEKVFLECVQDMDHENMFWYRQDPGLGLRLIYFSYDVKMKEKGDIPEGYSVSREKKERFSLILESASTNQTSMYLCASTTAVSSYNSPLHFGNGTRLTVT.

V gene TRBV6-6 combines with J gene TRBJ2-7; possibly TRBD2 for D (6 bases). The CDR3 consists of 14 residues. Germline V gene data show CDR1 as MNHNY and CDR2 as SVGAGI (reference sequence). Trimming stripped 7 bases from V and 3 bases from J, with 16 bases between. In DNA form, the CDR3 reads TGTGCCAGCACCTTGGCGCAGGACTACTACGAGCAGTACTTC. Translated, it gives CASTLAQDYYEQYF.

The V call is TRBV14, the J call TRBJ1-2; maybe TRBD1 (5 bases). There are 16 residues in the CDR3. V lost 4 bases and J 5 bases, leaving 20 bases between the germline ends. CDR1 SGHDN and CDR2 FVKESK come from the germline V gene. In nucleotides, the CDR3 is TGTGCCAGCAGCCCCCTGGACACCTCTTCCTCTTATGGCTACACCTTC. Translating it yields CASSPLDTSSSYGYTF.

CDR3: CASSRRENSYNEQFF. CDR3 nucleotide sequence: TGCGCCAGCAGCCGCAGGGAAAACTCCTACAATGAGCAGTTCTTC. The chain uses TRBV5-1 and TRBJ2-1; a possible D gene is TRBD1 (5 bases). The V end lost 4 bases, the J end lost 0 bases, and 11 bases lay between the germline ends. The V gene's germline CDR1 is SGHRS and CDR2 YFSETQ. This CDR3 is built from 15 residues.

This clone is a singleton in its sample. Other DNA sequences in this specimen translate into the identical CDR3. This rearrangement joins TRBV18 to TRBJ2-7; TRBD2 agrees at 13 bases. CDR3 length equals 15 residues. Per the germline V gene, CDR1 is KGHSH and CDR2 is LQKENI. Trimming removed 3 bases from V and 4 bases from J; junction bases left unmatched: 3. The CDR3 DNA reads as TGTGCCAGCTCACCTGGACTAGCGGGGGTATACGAGCAGTACTTC. This gives the protein CASSPGLAGVYEQYF.

V is TRBV6-5 and J is TRBJ1-2; maybe TRBD1 (5 bases). CDR1 MNHEY and CDR2 SVGAGI come from the germline V gene. CDR3 length: 14 residues. V gave up 0 bases and J gave up 6 bases, with 11 bases separating them. The CDR3 nucleotides are TGTGCCAGCAGTTACTCGATTCGGGGGGATGGCTACACCTTC. It is translated as CASSYSIRGDGYTF.

The chain is built from TRBV2 and TRBJ2-3; maybe TRBD2 (7 bases). CDR3 length: 14 residues. Between the trimmed V and J ends, which lost 4 bases and 2 bases, there was a span of 10 bases. Germline values: CDR1 SNHLY, CDR2 FYNNEI. CDR3: CASSAGGLTDTQYF. CDR3 sequence (DNA): TGTGCCAGCAGTGCGGGGGGCCTCACAGATACGCAGTATTTT.

This chain connects TRBV5-1 to TRBJ1-2; D possibly corresponds to TRBD1 (6 bases). The CDR3 length is 14 residues. The V and J ends lost 0 bases and 6 bases respectively, with 12 bases between them. Germline values: CDR1 SGHRS, CDR2 YFSETQ. CDR3 amino acids: CASSLETGSNGYTF. CDR3 bases: TGCGCCAGCAGCTTGGAAACAGGGAGTAATGGCTACACCTTC.

The chain carries TRBV28 and TRBJ2-1; 8 nucleotides line up with TRBD2. The germline CDR1 and CDR2 sequences are MDHEN and SYDVKM. The ends lost 5 bases at V and 8 bases at J; junction bases unmatched: 11. This CDR3 is 15 amino acids long. In DNA form, the CDR3 reads TGTGCCAGCAGTCCCGGGACTAGGGTATTCCATGAGCAGTTCTTC. Amino acid sequence: CASSPGTRVFHEQFF.

This chain connects TRBV10-3 to TRBJ2-7; maybe TRBD1 (6 bases). The germline V and J ends were trimmed by 3 bases and 1 base, with 7 bases remaining between them. Germline V gene sequence: CDR1 ENHRY, CDR2 SYGVKD. CDR3 length: 13 amino acids. The CDR3 DNA reads TGTGCCATCAGTGAACAGGGATCCTACGAGCAGTACTTC. Its translation: CAISEQGSYEQYF.

This chain joins TRBV5-8 and TRBJ2-7, with 9 bases identical to TRBD1. V gave up 3 bases and J gave up 5 bases; unmatched junction bases: 12. There are 16 residues in the CDR3. Germline assignment: CDR1 SGHTS and CDR2 YDEGEE. The CDR3 coding sequence is TGTGCCAGCAGCTCGGGACAGGGTTCGGTAGTCCACGAGCAGTACTTC. This sequence encodes CASSSGQGSVVHEQYF.

The V call is TRBV24-1, the J call TRBJ2-5, with 9 bases aligning to TRBD2. Germline CDR1 and CDR2: KGHDR and SFDVKD. Unmatched junction bases numbered 13, after V lost 4 bases and J lost 5 bases. The CDR3 is 17 residues long. The CDR3 reads CATSETPGLADMETQYF. In nucleotides, the CDR3 is TGTGCCACCAGTGAGACTCCGGGACTAGCAGATATGGAGACCCAGTACTTC.

This clone was counted once. This chain uses TRBV5-5 with TRBJ2-7; TRBD1 matches at 7 bases. CDR3 length: 13 residues. CDR1 and CDR2 from the germline V gene are SGHKS and YYEKEE (reference sequence). Trimming cost V 4 bases and J 3 bases; bases outside gene matches: 4. Written as DNA, the CDR3 is TGTGCCAGCAGCAGGGACAGTCTCTACGAGCAGTACTTC. Translated, it gives CASSRDSLYEQYF.

This rearrangement joins TRBV5-6 to TRBJ1-2; D is perhaps TRBD1 (5 bases). The CDR3 loop spans 15 amino acids. V gave up 2 bases and J gave up 4 bases, with 15 bases separating them. Germline V lookup: CDR1 SGHDT, CDR2 YYEEEE. CDR3 amino acids: CASSLDGRRGYGYTF. DNA of the CDR3: TGTGCCAGCAGCTTAGATGGACGGAGGGGCTATGGCTACACCTTC.

This chain connects TRBV2 to TRBJ2-2; 12 nucleotides line up with TRBD2. CDR1 is SNHLY, CDR2 FYNNEI, per germline. The CDR3 spans 15 residues. V dropped 7 bases and J dropped 6; count of bases not matched to a gene: 6. CDR3 bases: TGTGCCAGCACTAAGGCTAGCGGGGGGGCCGGGGAGCTGTTTTTT. Translation: CASTKASGGAGELFF.

This rearrangement joins TRBV5-1 to TRBJ1-2; 9 positions agree with TRBD1. CDR1 SGHRS and CDR2 YFSETQ come from the germline V gene. The CDR3 runs to 15 residues. V lost 3 bases, J lost 4 bases, and 7 bases stayed unmatched. In DNA, the CDR3 is TGCGCCAGCAGCTCCAACACAGGGGGCGGCTATGGCTACACCTTC. Encoded protein: CASSSNTGGGYGYTF.

The V and J genes are TRBV12-3 or TRBV12-4 and TRBJ1-2; D is unresolved. The CDR3 contains 12 residues. V was pared by 3 bases and J by 8 bases, with 10 bases between. The CDR3 DNA is TGTGCCAGCAGTTTTGAGGGTCGAGGCTACACCTTC. Translating it yields CASSFEGRGYTF.

This clone was picked up a small number of times. The rearrangement joins TRBV5-5 to TRBJ1-5; D is perhaps TRBD1 (6 bases). Germline CDR1 SGHKS, CDR2 YYEKEE (reference sequence). This CDR3 spans 13 amino acids. Trimming stripped 1 base from V and 5 bases from J, with 7 bases between. As DNA, the CDR3 is TGTGCCAGCAGCTTGCCAGGGGATCAGCCCCAGCATTTT. Its protein is CASSLPGDQPQHF.

The chain employs TRBV10-1 and TRBJ1-4; TRBD1 matches at 8 bases. CDR1 and CDR2 (germline): WNHNN, SYGVQD (reference sequence). The ends lost 6 bases at V and 11 bases at J; junction bases unmatched: 11. The CDR3 totals 14 residues. The CDR3 loop is CASSEQGEAWKLFF. CDR3 nucleotide sequence: TGCGCCAGCAGCGAACAGGGGGAGGCTTGGAAACTGTTTTTT.

Points on this clone: The junction differs from germline at one of its ends, possibly a read error. V usage is TRBV7-7 and J usage is TRBJ2-1, with TRBD2 matching over 9 bases. Germline-derived CDR1 and CDR2 are SSHAT and FNYEAQ (reference sequence). The CDR3 consists of 15 residues. CDR3 nucleotide sequence: TGTGCTAGCAGCTTATTCCTAGCGGGATACAATGAGCAGTTCTTC. It translates to CASSLFLAGYNEQFF. The full variable domain, rest sourced from reference TRBV7-7 and TRBJ2-1, is GAGVSQSPRYKVTKRGQDVTLRCDPISSHATLYWYQQALGQGPEFLTYFNYEAQPDKSGLPSDRFSAERPEGSISTLTIQRTEQRDSAMYRCASSLFLAGYNEQFFGPGTRLTVL.

This clone was seen a few times. V is TRBV7-9 and J is TRBJ2-7, with 8 nucleotides matching TRBD2. The CDR3 length is 18 residues. The germline gives CDR1 SEHNR, CDR2 FQNEAQ (reference sequence). The junction had 18 bases not matched to a gene; V was cut back by 4 bases and J by 4 bases. DNA for the CDR3: TGTGCCAGCAGCTCGCCGCATTCCGGAAGCGGGAGTACTTACGAGCAGTACTTC. Translation gives CASSSPHSGSGSTYEQYF.

The genes are TRBV3-1 (or the pseudogene TRBV3-2) and TRBJ1-2; D uncertain. The CDR3 covers 16 residues. Germline CDR1 and CDR2: LGHDT and YNNKEL (reference sequence). V was pared by 2 bases and J by 3 bases, with 16 bases between. In nucleotides, the CDR3 is TGTGCCAGCAGCCAACTTCCGATGCGGCATGACTATGGCTACACCTTC. This sequence encodes CASSQLPMRHDYGYTF.

CDR3 in DNA: TGTGCCAGCAGTTACTCGTCAGGAACGACGGGGGAGCTGTTTTTT. Translation: CASSYSSGTTGELFF. V gene TRBV6-2 or TRBV6-3 combines with J gene TRBJ2-2; no definite D call. The CDR3 runs to 15 residues. CDR1 and CDR2 from the germline V gene are MNHEY and SVGEGT. The V gene lost 0 bases and the J gene lost 8 bases, with 13 bases spanning the gap.

The CDR3 region is CASSPLFGTSTSTDTQYF. In nucleotides, the CDR3 is TGTGCCAGCTCACCACTTTTCGGGACTAGCACTAGCACAGATACGCAGTATTTT. The V gene is TRBV18, the J gene TRBJ2-3; TRBD2 agrees at 9 bases. This CDR3 is 18 amino acids long. Germline V gene data show CDR1 as KGHSH and CDR2 as LQKENI. Trimming took 1 base from V and 0 from J; bases not matched to a gene: 8.

The J gene is TRBJ1-1, the V gene TRBV19, with D possibly TRBD1 on 6 matching bases. Germline loops: CDR1 LNHDA, CDR2 SQIVND (reference sequence). The V and J ends lost 5 bases and 8 bases respectively, with 15 bases between them. The CDR3 has 13 residues. CDR3 nucleotide sequence: TGTGCCAGTAGTTTATCCGCCGGGACAGAAGCTTTCTTT. Translation gives CASSLSAGTEAFF.

This clone appeared once. The chain is built from TRBV4-1 and TRBJ2-2, with TRBD1 matching over 9 bases. Germline trimming cut 1 base from V and 6 bases from J; bases unmatched to any gene: 3. CDR1 and CDR2 (germline): MGHRA, YSYEKL. The CDR3 covers 15 residues. In DNA, the CDR3 is TGCGCCAGCAGCCAAGTACAGGGGGCCGCCGGGGAGCTGTTTTTT. Its protein product is CASSQVQGAAGELFF.

The chain employs TRBV7-2 and TRBJ1-1; D remains unclear. In germline, CDR1 is SGHTA, CDR2 FQGNSA. The V end lost 1 base, the J end lost 3 bases, and 9 bases lay between the germline ends. This CDR3 contains 14 residues. The CDR3 sequence is CASSLESGYTEAFF. The CDR3 DNA sequence: TGTGCCAGCAGCTTAGAGTCGGGGTACACTGAAGCTTTCTTT.

The V gene is TRBV15, the J gene TRBJ1-6, with 7 bases matching TRBD1. The trim removed 4 bases at V and 11 bases at J, leaving 11 bases unmatched. Germline V gives CDR1 LNHNV, CDR2 YYDKDF (reference sequence). The CDR3 has 15 amino acids. CDR3 sequence: CATSTRQGPVPPLHF. The CDR3 nucleotides are TGTGCCACCAGCACCCGACAGGGACCAGTACCACCCCTCCACTTT.